This TCR beta chain is drawn from a study of T cell responses to AZD1222 COVID-19 vaccine. Study outcomes and limitations: The study reported that nearly half of spike-specific TCRs target unmutated variant regions. Among the donors, most were white British and more were female, and clonal diversity was possibly underestimated. Spike-wide vaccine-associated CD4 TCRs dominated at 160-218 and 743-854.

Using immunoSEQ multiplex PCR, the repertoire was profiled, and TCRdb retains in-frame clones only, with some absent. The sample carries 100,000 to 150,000 clones, about nine tenths recorded once. Second doses at about 4 or about 12 weeks were pooled. V shed 8 bases and J 0 bases; nucleotides not matched to a gene: 3. Looked up from germline, CDR1 is KGHSH and CDR2 is LQKENI. CDR3 length equals 13 residues. Details on this clone: The antigen is undetermined.

The rearrangement links TRBV18 to TRBJ1-1; TRBD1 agrees at 7 bases. This clonotype originated in an adult who received the AZD1222 COVID-19 vaccine. The sample in question was peripheral blood, obtained 28 days after the second AZD1222 dose. CDR3 loop: CASRGQVNTEAFF. CDR3 DNA sequence: TGTGCCAGCCGTGGACAGGTGAACACTGAAGCTTTCTTT.